The 8 T cell receptor beta chains in this list originate from one sample, sequenced in a study of T cells expressing NK-cell markers (dated by TCRdb to about 2020). Library preparation employed 5' RACE. These reads were obtained on an Illumina HiSeq 2000. TCRdb reprocessed the reads; each CDR3 protein sequence makes one entry, and DNA is unavailable. The record for this sample contains a few hundred thousand distinct CDR3 sequences. Together, the top ten hold about 5.2% of the sample. Sequences were obtained from blood T cells: a sorted CD56 or NKG2C T cell subset, CD4+ or CD8+ T cells, or bulk PBMC T cells (not recorded which). These receptors came from a man between 18 and 69 years old in good health.

The chain couples TRBV5-1 to TRBJ2-1; the D gene TCRdb calls, TRBD2, cannot be checked with no DNA. Germline V gene data show CDR1 as SGHRS and CDR2 as YFSETQ. This CDR3 has 17 amino acids. CDR3 sequence: CASSQRPGLSSYNEQFF. The full variable domain, with the rest looked up from reference TRBV5-1 and TRBJ2-1, is KAGVTQTPRYLIKTRGQQVTLSCSPISGHRSVSWYQQTPGQGLQFLFEYFSETQRNKGNFPGRFSGRQFSNSRSEMNVSTLELGDSALYLCASSQRPGLSSYNEQFFGPGTRLTVL.

This CDR3 reads CASSIEGRNQPQHF. V and J are TRBV19 and TRBJ1-5; TCRdb designates TRBD1, a call that cannot be tested without DNA. The CDR3 length is 14 residues. Germline CDR1 LNHDA, CDR2 SQIVND (reference sequence).

The chain combines TRBV7-2 with TRBJ2-1; without DNA, the TCRdb call of TRBD1 cannot be checked. This CDR3 has 16 amino acids. The germline gives CDR1 SGHTA, CDR2 FQGNSA. The CDR3: CASSLTGTGGFNEQFF.

The chain combines TRBV7-7 with TRBJ2-5; TCRdb selects TRBD2, and the lack of DNA leaves this call unchecked. The CDR3 loop spans 13 amino acids. Germline values: CDR1 SSHAT, CDR2 FNYEAQ (reference sequence). The CDR3 here is CASSFTRQETQYF.

The J gene is TRBJ2-6, the V gene TRBV6-5. The germline gives CDR1 MNHEY, CDR2 SVGAGI. The CDR3 has 15 residues. CDR3 sequence: CASSYGLPQRNVLTF.

The chain has TRBV6-4 and TRBJ1-6; without DNA, the TCRdb call of TRBD1 cannot be checked. The germline V gene has CDR1 MRHNA and CDR2 SNTAGT. The CDR3 runs 19 residues. The CDR3: CASSPRGYPRSSYNSPLHF.

The rearrangement uses TRBV5-1 and TRBJ2-7; TCRdb's D call, TRBD1, is unchecked because there is no DNA. The CDR3 is 16 amino acids. The V gene's germline CDR1 is SGHRS and CDR2 YFSETQ. CDR3 loop: CASSLDDRPYSYEQYF.

J is TRBJ1-2 and V is TRBV5-1; TCRdb's D call of TRBD1 is untestable without DNA. The CDR3 sequence is 15 residues long. Germline V gene sequence: CDR1 SGHRS, CDR2 YFSETQ. The CDR3: CASSLPGQDLYGYTF.